Below, 10 T cell receptor beta chains from the same sample are listed, as sequenced in a study of cytomegalovirus exposure and HLA in healthy donors. This PCR relied on a set of 60 Vbeta primers and 13 Jbeta primers. Sequencing was performed with immunoSEQ multiplex PCR; in TCRdb, only in-frame clones are kept and a portion is missing. The sample table includes over 100,000 clones. Sample: PBMCs. Receptors were obtained from a woman in her thirties or forties in good health and CMV-seropositive.

J is TRBJ2-7 and V is TRBV7-2; 9 bases match TRBD1. The CDR3 sequence is 17 residues long. The trim removed 1 base at V and 2 bases at J, leaving 9 bases unmatched. Germline CDR1 reads SGHTA; CDR2 reads FQGNSA. The CDR3 DNA sequence: TGTGCCAGCAGCTTAGGCCCTCCGGGACAGGGCGCCTACGAGCAGTACTTC. Protein product: CASSLGPPGQGAYEQYF.

The chain uses TRBV20-1 and TRBJ2-5; D gene uncertain. The CDR3 extends over 10 amino acids. Trimming took 3 bases from V and 5 from J, leaving 4 bases between them. In germline, CDR1 is DFQATT, CDR2 SNEGSKA (reference sequence). CDR3 amino acids: CSASEETQYF. The CDR3 nucleotides read TGCAGTGCTAGTGAGGAGACCCAGTACTTC.

J is TRBJ2-7 and V is TRBV15; D remains unclear. The V and J ends lost 4 bases and 5 bases respectively, with 9 bases between them. This CDR3 has 12 residues. CDR1 and CDR2 (germline): LNHNV, YYDKDF (reference sequence). CDR3 amino acids: CATSIGVDEQYF. For the CDR3, the DNA is TGTGCCACCAGCATCGGAGTCGACGAGCAGTACTTC.

V is TRBV18 and J is TRBJ2-7, with TRBD1 as a possible D gene (5 bases). V was trimmed by 3 bases and J by 3 bases, leaving 15 bases between them. The CDR3 covers 15 residues. The germline V gene encodes CDR1 KGHSH and CDR2 LQKENI. CDR3 residues: CASSPTTYRSYEQYF. As DNA, the CDR3 is TGTGCCAGCTCACCTACGACGTACAGGAGCTACGAGCAGTACTTC.

V is TRBV29-1 and J is TRBJ2-7; D may be TRBD1 (6 bases). CDR1 SQVTM and CDR2 ANQGSEA come from the germline V gene. The V end lost 0 bases, the J end lost 3 bases, and 9 bases lay between the germline ends. This CDR3 spans 13 amino acids. The DNA for the CDR3 is TGCAGCGTTGAAGATGGGGGCAGCTACGAGCAGTACTTC. Its translation: CSVEDGGSYEQYF.

The V call is TRBV27, the J call TRBJ2-7, with 9 bases aligning to TRBD1. The trim removed 8 bases at V and 3 bases at J, leaving 8 bases unmatched. This CDR3 has 14 residues. Germline V gene sequence: CDR1 MNHEY, CDR2 SMNVEV (reference sequence). In DNA form, the CDR3 reads TGTGCCAGCCCTGCCGGACAGGGGAGCTACGAGCAGTACTTC. Translation: CASPAGQGSYEQYF.

The rearrangement joins TRBV6-5 to TRBJ2-5; D may be TRBD2 (5 bases). V dropped 0 bases and J dropped 5 bases, with 13 bases sitting between them. The germline gives CDR1 MNHEY, CDR2 SVGAGI. The CDR3 loop spans 15 amino acids. In DNA form, the CDR3 reads TGTGCCAGCAGTTACTCAAGAGGGATCGGGGAGACCCAGTACTTC. This translates into CASSYSRGIGETQYF.

The CDR3 bases are TGTGCCAGCAGCTTACTAAACACCGGGGAGCTGTTTTTT. It codes for CASSLLNTGELFF. The chain carries TRBV7-3 and TRBJ2-2; no definite D call. Between the trimmed V and J ends, which lost 2 bases and 2 bases, there was a span of 3 bases. From germline, CDR1 is SGHTA and CDR2 FQGTGA. This CDR3 comprises 13 residues.

For this clone: Germline is not matched at one junction end, which may reflect a read error. The rearrangement links TRBV4-3 to TRBJ2-3, with D perhaps matching TRBD1 (6 bases). Per germline, CDR1 LGHNA and CDR2 YSLEER. The CDR3 consists of 14 residues. Written as DNA, the CDR3 is TGCGCCAGCAGCCTTTCCCGAGGGGGAGATACGCGGTATTTT. As protein: CASSLSRGGDTRYF.

CDR3 region: CASSYQGRMNTGELFF. Here the CDR3 DNA reads TGTGCCAGCAGTTATCAGGGGCGTATGAACACCGGGGAGCTGTTTTTT. The V call is TRBV6-5, the J call TRBJ2-2; D possibly corresponds to TRBD1 (6 bases). V gave up 3 bases and J gave up 1 base, with 12 bases separating them. The CDR3 is 16 residues long. Germline V gene sequence: CDR1 MNHEY, CDR2 SVGAGI.